The subject of this entry is one T cell receptor (beta chain). What it binds is not known. This sample was included in a study of cytotoxic CD8 clonotypes in ibrutinib-treated CLL. Study context: Partial response was seen in around 25 patients and complete response in 2; after median roughly 66 months, around 15 stayed remitted, some 12 progressed.

Profiled with immunoSEQ multiplex PCR; TCRdb holds only in-frame clones, not every one. The sample lists some 61,000 clones; 68% were seen once. Study-wide results and limits: Under therapy, public clonotypes either contracted or stayed stable, and they were uncommon.

V lost 6 bases to trimming and J lost 4 bases, with 13 bases between them. The germline CDR1 and CDR2 sequences are ENHRY and SYGVKD. The CDR3 is 13 residues long. The source is a human donor with chronic lymphocytic leukemia. This chain links TRBV10-3 with TRBJ2-7; D is possibly TRBD1 (6 bases). The sample here was PBMCs, taken after 12 months of ibrutinib treatment. CDR3 amino acids: CAISPGHSYEQYF. The DNA for the CDR3 is TGTGCCATCAGCCCGGGACACTCGTACGAGCAGTACTTC.